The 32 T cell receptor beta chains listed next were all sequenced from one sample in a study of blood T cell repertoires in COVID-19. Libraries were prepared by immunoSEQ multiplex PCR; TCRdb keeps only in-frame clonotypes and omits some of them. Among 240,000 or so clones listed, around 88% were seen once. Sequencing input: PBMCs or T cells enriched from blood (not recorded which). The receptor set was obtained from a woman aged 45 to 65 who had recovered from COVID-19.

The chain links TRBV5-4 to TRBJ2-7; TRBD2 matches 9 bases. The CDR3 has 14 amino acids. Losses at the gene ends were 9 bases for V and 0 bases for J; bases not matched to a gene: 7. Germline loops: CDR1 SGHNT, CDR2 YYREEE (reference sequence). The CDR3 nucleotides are TGTGCCACCCAAGCGGGGGGTTCCTCCTACGAGCAGTACTTC. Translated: CATQAGGSSYEQYF.

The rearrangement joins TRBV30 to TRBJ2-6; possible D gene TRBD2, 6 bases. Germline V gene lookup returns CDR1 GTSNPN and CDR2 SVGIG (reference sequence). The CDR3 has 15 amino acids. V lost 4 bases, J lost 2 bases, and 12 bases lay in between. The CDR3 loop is CAWISPGAGANVLTF. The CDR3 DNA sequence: TGTGCCTGGATCTCCCCGGGGGCTGGGGCCAACGTCCTGACTTTC. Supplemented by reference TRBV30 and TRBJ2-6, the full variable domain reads SQTIHQWPATLVQPVGSPLSLECTVEGTSNPNLYWYRQAAGRGLQLLFYSVGIGQISSEVPQNLSASRPQDRQFILSSKKLLLSDSGFYLCAWISPGAGANVLTFGAGSRLTVL.

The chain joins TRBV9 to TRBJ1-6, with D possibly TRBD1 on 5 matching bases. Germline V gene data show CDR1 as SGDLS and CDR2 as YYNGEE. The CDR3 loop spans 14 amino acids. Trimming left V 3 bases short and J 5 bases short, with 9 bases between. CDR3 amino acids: CASSARQNNSPLHF. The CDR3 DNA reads TGTGCCAGCAGCGCCCGACAGAATAATTCACCCCTCCACTTT. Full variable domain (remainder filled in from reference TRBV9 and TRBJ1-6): DSGVTQTPKHLITATGQRVTLRCSPRSGDLSVYWYQQSLDQGLQFLIQYYNGEERAKGNILERFSAQQFPDLHSELNLSSLELGDSALYFCASSARQNNSPLHFGNGTRLTVT.

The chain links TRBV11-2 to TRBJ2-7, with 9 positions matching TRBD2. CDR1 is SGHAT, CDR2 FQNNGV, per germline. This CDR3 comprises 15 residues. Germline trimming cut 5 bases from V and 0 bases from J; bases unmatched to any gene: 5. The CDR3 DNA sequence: TGTGCCAGCAGCCGCAGCGGGAGGCTCTCCTACGAGCAGTACTTC. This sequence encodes CASSRSGRLSYEQYF. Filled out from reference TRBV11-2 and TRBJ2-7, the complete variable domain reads EAGVAQSPRYKIIEKRQSVAFWCNPISGHATLYWYQQILGQGPKLLIQFQNNGVVDDSQLPKDRFSAERLKGVDSTLKIQPAKLEDSAVYLCASSRSGRLSYEQYFGPGTRLTVT.

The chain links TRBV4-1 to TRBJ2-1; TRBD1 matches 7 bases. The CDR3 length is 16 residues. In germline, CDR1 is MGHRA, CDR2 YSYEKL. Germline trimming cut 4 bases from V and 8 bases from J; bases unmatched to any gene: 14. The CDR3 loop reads CASSRAGQVGVDEQFF. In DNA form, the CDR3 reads TGCGCCAGCAGCCGAGCCGGACAGGTTGGGGTCGATGAGCAGTTCTTC.

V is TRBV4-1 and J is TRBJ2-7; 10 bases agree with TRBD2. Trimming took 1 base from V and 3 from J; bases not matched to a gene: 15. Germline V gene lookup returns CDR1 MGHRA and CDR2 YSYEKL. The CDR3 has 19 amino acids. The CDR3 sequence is CASSQGRLAGVSRNYEQYF. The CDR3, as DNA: TGCGCCAGCAGCCAAGGAAGGCTAGCGGGGGTTTCGAGGAACTACGAGCAGTACTTC.

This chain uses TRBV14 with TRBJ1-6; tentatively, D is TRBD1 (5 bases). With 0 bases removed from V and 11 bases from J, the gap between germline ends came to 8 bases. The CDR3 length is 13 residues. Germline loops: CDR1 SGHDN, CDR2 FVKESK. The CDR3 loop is CASSQDGGTPLHF. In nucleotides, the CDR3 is TGTGCCAGCAGCCAAGATGGGGGGACACCCCTCCACTTT.

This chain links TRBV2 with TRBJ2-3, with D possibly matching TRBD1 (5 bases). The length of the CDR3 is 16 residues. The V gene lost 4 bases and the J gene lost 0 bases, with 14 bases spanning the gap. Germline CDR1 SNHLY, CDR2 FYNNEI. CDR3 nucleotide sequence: TGTGCCAGCAGTGGGGGCCAGCCAGCTAGCACAGATACGCAGTATTTT. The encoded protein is CASSGGQPASTDTQYF.

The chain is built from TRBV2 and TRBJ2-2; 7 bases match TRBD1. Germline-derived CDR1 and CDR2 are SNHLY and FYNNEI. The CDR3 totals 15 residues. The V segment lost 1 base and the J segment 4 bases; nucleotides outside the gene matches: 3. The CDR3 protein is CASSEDRGSTGELFF. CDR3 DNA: TGTGCCAGCAGTGAAGACAGGGGATCCACCGGGGAGCTGTTTTTT.

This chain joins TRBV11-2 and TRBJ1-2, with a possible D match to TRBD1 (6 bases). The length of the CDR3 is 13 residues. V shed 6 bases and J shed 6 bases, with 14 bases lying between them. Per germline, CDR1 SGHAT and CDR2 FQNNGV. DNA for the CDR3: TGTGCCAGCAGAACCACAGGGTTTAATGGCTACACCTTC. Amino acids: CASRTTGFNGYTF.

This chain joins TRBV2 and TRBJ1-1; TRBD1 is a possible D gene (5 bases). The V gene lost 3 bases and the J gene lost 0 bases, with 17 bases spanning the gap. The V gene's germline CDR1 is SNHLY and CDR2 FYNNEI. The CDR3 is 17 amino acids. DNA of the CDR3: TGTGCCAGCAGTGAGCGAAATCCCGGGGGGATGAACACTGAAGCTTTCTTT. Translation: CASSERNPGGMNTEAFF.

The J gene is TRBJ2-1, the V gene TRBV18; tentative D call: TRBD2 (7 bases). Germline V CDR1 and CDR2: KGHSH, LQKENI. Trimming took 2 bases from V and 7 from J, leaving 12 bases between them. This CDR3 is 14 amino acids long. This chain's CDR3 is CASSPGGGVNEQFF. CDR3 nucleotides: TGTGCCAGCTCACCAGGCGGGGGCGTTAATGAGCAGTTCTTC.

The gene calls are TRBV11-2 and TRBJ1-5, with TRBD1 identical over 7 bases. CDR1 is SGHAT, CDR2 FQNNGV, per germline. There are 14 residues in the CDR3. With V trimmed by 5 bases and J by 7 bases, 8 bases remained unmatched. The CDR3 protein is CASSITGESQPQHF. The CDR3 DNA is TGTGCCAGCAGCATAACAGGGGAATCCCAGCCCCAGCATTTT.

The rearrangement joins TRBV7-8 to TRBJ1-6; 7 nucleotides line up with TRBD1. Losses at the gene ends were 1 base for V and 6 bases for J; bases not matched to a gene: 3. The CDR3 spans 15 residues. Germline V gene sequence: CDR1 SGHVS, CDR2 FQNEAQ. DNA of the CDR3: TGTGCCAGCAGCTTAGAACAGGGGCTTAATTCACCCCTCCACTTT. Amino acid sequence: CASSLEQGLNSPLHF.

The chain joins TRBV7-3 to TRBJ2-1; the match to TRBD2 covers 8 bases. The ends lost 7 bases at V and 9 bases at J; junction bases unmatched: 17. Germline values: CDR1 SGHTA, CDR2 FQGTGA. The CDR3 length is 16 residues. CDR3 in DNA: TGTGCCAGCACGAATTCGGGGGGGCCCGGTCACGGTGAGCAGTTCTTC. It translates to CASTNSGGPGHGEQFF.

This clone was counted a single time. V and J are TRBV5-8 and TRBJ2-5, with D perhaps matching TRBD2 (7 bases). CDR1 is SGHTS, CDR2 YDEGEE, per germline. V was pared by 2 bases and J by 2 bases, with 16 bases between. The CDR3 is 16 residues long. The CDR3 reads CASSLGSRGGQETQYF. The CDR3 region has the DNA TGTGCCAGCAGCTTAGGGTCTAGGGGGGGACAAGAGACCCAGTACTTC.

The CDR3 DNA follows: TGCAGTGCGGCGGGGGCCACTGAAGCTTTCTTT. Translating it yields CSAAGATEAFF. J is TRBJ1-1 and V is TRBV20-1; D might be TRBD1 (6 bases). Germline V gene data show CDR1 as DFQATT and CDR2 as SNEGSKA (reference sequence). Trimming removed 6 bases from V and 4 bases from J, with 9 bases in between. There are 11 residues in the CDR3.

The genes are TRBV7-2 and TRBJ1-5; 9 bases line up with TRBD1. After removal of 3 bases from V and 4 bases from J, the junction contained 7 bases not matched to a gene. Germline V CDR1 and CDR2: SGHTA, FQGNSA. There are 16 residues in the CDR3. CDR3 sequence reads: CASSFRGQGSNQPQHF. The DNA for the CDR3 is TGTGCCAGCAGCTTTCGAGGACAGGGGTCTAATCAGCCCCAGCATTTT.

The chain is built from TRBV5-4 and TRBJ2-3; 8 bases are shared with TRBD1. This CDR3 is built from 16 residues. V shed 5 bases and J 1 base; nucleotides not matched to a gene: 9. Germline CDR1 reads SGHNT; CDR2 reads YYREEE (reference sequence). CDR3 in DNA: TGTGCCAGCAGGGGAGGACAGGGTTTGGGCACAGATACGCAGTATTTT. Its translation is CASRGGQGLGTDTQYF.

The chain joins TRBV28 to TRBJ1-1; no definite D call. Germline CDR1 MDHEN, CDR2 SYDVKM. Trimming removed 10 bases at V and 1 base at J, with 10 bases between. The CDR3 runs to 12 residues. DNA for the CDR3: TGTGCCACCGGTGGGCGGAACACTGAAGCTTTCTTT. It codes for CATGGRNTEAFF.

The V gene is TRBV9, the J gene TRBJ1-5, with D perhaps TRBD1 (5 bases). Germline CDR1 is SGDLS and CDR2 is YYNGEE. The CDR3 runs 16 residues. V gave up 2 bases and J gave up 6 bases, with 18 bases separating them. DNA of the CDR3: TGTGCCAGCAGCGTCCGTCAAGGTAGGGGCCGTCAGCCCCAGCATTTT. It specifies CASSVRQGRGRQPQHF.

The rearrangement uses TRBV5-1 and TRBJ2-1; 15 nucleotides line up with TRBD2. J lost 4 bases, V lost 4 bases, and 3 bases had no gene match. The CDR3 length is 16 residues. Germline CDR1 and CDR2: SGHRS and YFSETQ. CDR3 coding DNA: TGCGCCAGCAGCCCGGGACTAGCGGGAGGATACAATGAGCAGTTCTTC. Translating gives CASSPGLAGGYNEQFF. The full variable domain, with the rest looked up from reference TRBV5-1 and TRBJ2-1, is KAGVTQTPRYLIKTRGQQVTLSCSPISGHRSVSWYQQTPGQGLQFLFEYFSETQRNKGNFPGRFSGRQFSNSRSEMNVSTLELGDSALYLCASSPGLAGGYNEQFFGPGTRLTVL.

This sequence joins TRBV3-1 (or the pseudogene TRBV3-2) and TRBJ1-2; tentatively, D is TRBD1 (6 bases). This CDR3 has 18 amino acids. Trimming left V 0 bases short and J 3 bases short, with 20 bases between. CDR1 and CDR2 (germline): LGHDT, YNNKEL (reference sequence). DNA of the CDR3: TGTGCCAGCAGCCAAGATCGGGGGGCCCTTTTTCGCTACTATGGCTACACCTTC. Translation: CASSQDRGALFRYYGYTF.

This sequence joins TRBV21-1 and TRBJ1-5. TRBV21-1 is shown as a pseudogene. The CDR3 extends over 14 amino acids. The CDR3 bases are TGTGCCAGCAGCTTTTGTAGCGGCAATCAGCCCCAGCATTTT. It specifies CASSFCSGNQPQHF.

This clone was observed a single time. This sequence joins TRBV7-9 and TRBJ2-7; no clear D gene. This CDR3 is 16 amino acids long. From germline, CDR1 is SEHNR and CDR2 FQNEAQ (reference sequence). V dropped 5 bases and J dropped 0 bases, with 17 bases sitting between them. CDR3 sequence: CASSPTTAARSYEQYF. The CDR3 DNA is TGTGCCAGCAGCCCAACTACGGCAGCCCGCTCCTACGAGCAGTACTTC.

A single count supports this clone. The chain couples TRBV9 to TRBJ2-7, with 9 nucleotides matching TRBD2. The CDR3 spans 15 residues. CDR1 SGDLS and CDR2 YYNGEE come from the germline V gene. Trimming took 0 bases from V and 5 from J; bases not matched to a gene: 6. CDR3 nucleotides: TGTGCCAGCAGCGTAGGAAGGACTAGCGTCCACGAGCAGTACTTC. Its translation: CASSVGRTSVHEQYF.

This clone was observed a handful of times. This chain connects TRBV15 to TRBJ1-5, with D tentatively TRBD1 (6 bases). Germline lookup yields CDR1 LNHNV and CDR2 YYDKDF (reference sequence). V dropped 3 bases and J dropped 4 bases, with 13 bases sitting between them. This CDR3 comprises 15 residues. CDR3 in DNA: TGTGCCACCAGCAGGGAGACAGGACGAAATCAGCCCCAGCATTTT. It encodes CATSRETGRNQPQHF.

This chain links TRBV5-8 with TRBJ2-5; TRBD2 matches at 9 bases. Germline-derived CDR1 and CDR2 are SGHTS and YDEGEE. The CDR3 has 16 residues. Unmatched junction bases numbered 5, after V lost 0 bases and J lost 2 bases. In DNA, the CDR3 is TGTGCCAGCAGCTTGGCCTTGCGGGGGGGTCAAGAGACCCAGTACTTC. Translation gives CASSLALRGGQETQYF.

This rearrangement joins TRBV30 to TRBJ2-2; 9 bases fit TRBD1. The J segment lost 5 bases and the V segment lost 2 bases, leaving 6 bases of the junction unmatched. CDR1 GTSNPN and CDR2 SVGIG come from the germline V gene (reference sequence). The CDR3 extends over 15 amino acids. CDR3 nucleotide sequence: TGTGCCTGGAGTTTCCGGGACAGGGTAACCGGGGAGCTGTTTTTT. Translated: CAWSFRDRVTGELFF.

The CDR3 is CASSLGDRSHEDTQYF. The CDR3 region has the DNA TGTGCCAGCAGCCTTGGGGACAGATCTCACGAAGATACGCAGTATTTT. This rearrangement joins TRBV7-9 to TRBJ2-3; 7 positions agree with TRBD1. Germline CDR1 SEHNR, CDR2 FQNEAQ (reference sequence). V shed 5 bases, J shed 5 bases, and the junction held 13 bases outside the gene matches. CDR3 length equals 16 residues.

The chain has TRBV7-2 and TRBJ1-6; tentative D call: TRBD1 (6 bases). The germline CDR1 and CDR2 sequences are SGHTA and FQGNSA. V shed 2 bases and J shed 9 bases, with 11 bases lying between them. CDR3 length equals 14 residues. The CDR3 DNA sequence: TGTGCCAGCAGCTTAATGGGGGCGAGTTCACCCCTCCACTTT. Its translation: CASSLMGASSPLHF.

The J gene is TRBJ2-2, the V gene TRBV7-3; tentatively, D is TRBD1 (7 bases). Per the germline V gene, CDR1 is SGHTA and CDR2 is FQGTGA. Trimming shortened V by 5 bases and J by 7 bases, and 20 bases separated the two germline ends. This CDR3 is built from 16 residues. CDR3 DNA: TGTGCCAGCAGCCCTCAGGGGGGTCTTGGGAACGGGGAGCTGTTTTTT. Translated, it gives CASSPQGGLGNGELFF.